The 26 T cell receptor beta chains listed next were all sequenced from one sample in a study of somatic mutations in cytotoxic T cells in rheumatoid arthritis. The method was immunoSEQ multiplex PCR; TCRdb's version includes in-frame clones alone and lacks a portion of them. Here the sample spans roughly 32,000 clones, approximately 85% being singletons. Sequencing was done on a sample of CD8+ T cells sorted from blood. The source of these receptors is an adult with rheumatoid arthritis.

J is TRBJ2-1 and V is TRBV9, with no clear D. The CDR3 length is 16 residues. Germline V gene lookup returns CDR1 SGDLS and CDR2 YYNGEE. V was pared by 0 bases and J by 4 bases, with 14 bases between. The CDR3 nucleotides are TGTGCCAGCAGCGTAGAGGGTCGAGAAGCGTACAATGAGCAGTTCTTC. Protein product: CASSVEGREAYNEQFF.

This clone was seen only a few times. V usage is TRBV19 and J usage is TRBJ1-5; TRBD1 matches 7 bases. Unmatched junction bases numbered 6, after V lost 5 bases and J lost 2 bases. The CDR3 spans 15 residues. Germline values: CDR1 LNHDA, CDR2 SQIVND (reference sequence). CDR3 amino acids: CASSSTGSRNQPQHF. The DNA for the CDR3 is TGTGCCAGTAGTTCGACAGGGTCTCGCAATCAGCCCCAGCATTTT.

In nucleotides, the CDR3 is TGTGCCAGCAGCTTAGGCCTGGGGGGAGTCAGCACAGATACGCAGTATTTT. The encoded protein is CASSLGLGGVSTDTQYF. The chain recombines TRBV13 with TRBJ2-3, with D perhaps matching TRBD2 (6 bases). CDR3 size: 17 residues. Germline V lookup: CDR1 PRHDT, CDR2 FYEKMQ (reference sequence). V was trimmed by 0 bases and J by 0 bases, leaving 13 bases between them.

This CDR3 reads CASSLRDSWNTEAFF. DNA for the CDR3: TGCGCCAGCAGCTTGCGGGACAGTTGGAACACTGAAGCTTTCTTT. The rearrangement uses TRBV5-1 and TRBJ1-1, with 7 bases fitting TRBD1. The CDR3 extends over 15 amino acids. Germline loops: CDR1 SGHRS, CDR2 YFSETQ. The junction had 4 bases not matched to a gene; V was cut back by 1 base and J by 1 base.

The chain has TRBV28 and TRBJ2-7; D gene ambiguous. The ends were cut back, 7 bases at V and 1 base at J, with 11 bases in the middle. In germline, CDR1 is MDHEN, CDR2 SYDVKM. The CDR3 loop spans 13 amino acids. CDR3 residues: CASKGRKSYEQYF. CDR3 DNA: TGTGCCAGCAAAGGACGGAAATCCTACGAGCAGTACTTC.

V and J are TRBV11-2 and TRBJ2-7; the D call may be TRBD1 or TRBD2 (5 bases each). The CDR3 extends over 15 amino acids. Germline V lookup: CDR1 SGHAT, CDR2 FQNNGV. V was cut by 2 bases and J by 3 bases, with 14 bases left in between. The CDR3 is CASSLRDPVVYEQYF. CDR3 sequence (DNA): TGTGCCAGCAGCTTAAGGGACCCGGTGGTCTACGAGCAGTACTTC.

The chain couples TRBV4-1 to TRBJ2-7, with 9 positions matching TRBD1. The germline V gene has CDR1 MGHRA and CDR2 YSYEKL. The CDR3 sequence is 20 residues long. V was clipped by 0 bases and J by 0 bases; unmatched bases: 15. Here the CDR3 DNA reads TGCGCCAGCAGCCAAGATCTTGCGACAGGGGGATACGGGGTCTCCTACGAGCAGTACTTC. Translation: CASSQDLATGGYGVSYEQYF.

J is TRBJ1-1 and V is TRBV29-1; 7 bases map to TRBD1. The CDR3 length is 13 residues. Germline-derived CDR1 and CDR2 are SQVTM and ANQGSEA. The trim removed 7 bases at V and 2 bases at J, leaving 7 bases unmatched. Written as DNA, the CDR3 is TGCAGCGGAGGACAGGTCGGAAACACTGAAGCTTTCTTT. Its protein product is CSGGQVGNTEAFF. Looking up the rest from reference TRBV29-1 and TRBJ1-1 gives the full variable domain: SAVISQKPSRDICQRGTSLTIQCQVDSQVTMMFWYRQQPGQSLTLIATANQGSEATYESGFVIDKFPISRPNLTFSTLTVSNMSPEDSSIYLCSGGQVGNTEAFFGQGTRLTVV.

This chain joins TRBV7-9 and TRBJ1-6, with 7 bases aligning to TRBD1. J gave up 9 bases and V 8 bases, and 7 bases lay outside the gene matches. Germline V lookup: CDR1 SEHNR, CDR2 FQNEAQ (reference sequence). CDR3 length: 13 residues. This chain's CDR3 is CASGTGDGSPLHF. CDR3 DNA: TGTGCCAGCGGTACAGGGGACGGTTCACCCCTCCACTTT.

There are a few counts of this clone. The V gene is TRBV7-9, the J gene TRBJ1-1; no definite D call. Germline V gives CDR1 SEHNR, CDR2 FQNEAQ (reference sequence). This CDR3 is 10 amino acids long. Trimming pared 2 bases from V and 8 bases from J, leaving 3 bases between. The CDR3 bases are TGTGCCAGCAGCTTAATGGAAGCTTTCTTT. Encoded protein: CASSLMEAFF. Full variable domain (rest looked up from reference TRBV7-9 and TRBJ1-1): DTGVSQNPRHKITKRGQNVTFRCDPISEHNRLYWYRQTLGQGPEFLTYFQNEAQLEKSRLLSDRFSAERPKGSFSTLEIQRTEQGDSAMYLCASSLMEAFFGQGTRLTVV.

The genes are TRBV7-8 and TRBJ2-2; D is undetermined. V dropped 3 bases and J dropped 2 bases, with 10 bases sitting between them. Germline V gene lookup returns CDR1 SGHVS and CDR2 FQNEAQ. The CDR3 has 15 amino acids. In DNA, the CDR3 is TGTGCCAGCAGCTTCGGCAGAAGAAACACCGGGGAGCTGTTTTTT. It is translated as CASSFGRRNTGELFF.

This clone showed up just a few times. The chain recombines TRBV6-1 with TRBJ2-7; D is tentatively TRBD1 or TRBD2 (5 bases each). Trimming stripped 2 bases from V and 5 bases from J, with 10 bases between. Germline CDR1 MNHNS, CDR2 SASEGT. CDR3 length: 13 residues. CDR3 sequence reads: CASSELVGDEQYF. Here the CDR3 DNA reads TGTGCCAGCAGTGAATTAGTGGGGGACGAGCAGTACTTC.

The rearrangement joins TRBV19 to TRBJ2-1; tentative D call: TRBD2 (6 bases). The CDR3 has 15 amino acids. The V gene's germline CDR1 is LNHDA and CDR2 SQIVND (reference sequence). Trimming took off 2 bases at V and 5 bases at J, with 13 bases between the two ends. The CDR3 DNA reads as TGTGCCAGTAGTATATGGGGGGAAGGGGACAATGAGCAGTTCTTC. This encodes CASSIWGEGDNEQFF.

The rearrangement joins TRBV6-1 to TRBJ2-2; possibly TRBD1 for D (6 bases). CDR1 and CDR2 (germline): MNHNS, SASEGT. This CDR3 region has 14 residues. V was cut by 5 bases and J by 5 bases, with 12 bases left in between. This chain's CDR3 is CASSYSGDTGELFF. Written as DNA, the CDR3 is TGTGCCAGCAGTTATTCAGGGGATACCGGGGAGCTGTTTTTT.

The V and J genes are TRBV5-6 and TRBJ1-1; D perhaps matches TRBD1 (6 bases). Germline V gene sequence: CDR1 SGHDT, CDR2 YYEEEE. Trimming cost V 1 base and J 1 base, with 14 bases left between them. This CDR3 contains 16 residues. CDR3 sequence: CASSLNTGLANTEAFF. Here the CDR3 DNA reads TGTGCCAGCAGCTTGAATACAGGGTTGGCGAACACTGAAGCTTTCTTT.

This sequence joins TRBV5-5 and TRBJ1-2; D might be TRBD1 (6 bases). V lost 4 bases and J 4 bases, leaving 11 bases between the germline ends. Germline values: CDR1 SGHKS, CDR2 YYEKEE (reference sequence). CDR3 size: 13 residues. As DNA, the CDR3 is TGTGCCAGCAGCCCCGGACAGACCTATGGCTACACCTTC. It yields the protein CASSPGQTYGYTF.

The rearrangement joins TRBV7-8 to TRBJ2-5, with 7 bases identical to TRBD1. V trimming: 5 bases; J trimming: 5 bases; junction bases outside the gene matches: 8. The germline V gene has CDR1 SGHVS and CDR2 FQNEAQ. This CDR3 has 14 residues. The CDR3, as DNA: TGTGCCAGCAGCGTACAGGGGAATGGGGAGACCCAGTACTTC. This gives the protein CASSVQGNGETQYF. Using reference TRBV7-8 and TRBJ2-5 for the parts outside the CDR3, the full variable domain is GAGVSQSPRYKVAKRGQDVALRCDPISGHVSLFWYQQALGQGPEFLTYFQNEAQLDKSGLPSDRFFAERPEGSVSTLKIQRTQQEDSAVYLCASSVQGNGETQYFGPGTRLLVL.

The chain uses TRBV4-2 and TRBJ2-3, with D tentatively TRBD2 (7 bases). This CDR3 comprises 16 residues. The ends were cut back, 0 bases at V and 4 bases at J, with 14 bases in the middle. CDR1 and CDR2 (germline): LGHNA, YNFKEQ. The CDR3 sequence: CASSQDRGEGSDTQYF. Written as DNA, the CDR3 is TGTGCCAGCAGCCAAGATAGGGGGGAGGGTTCAGATACGCAGTATTTT.

The chain is built from TRBV28 and TRBJ2-1; D gene ambiguous. CDR3 length equals 13 residues. In germline, CDR1 is MDHEN, CDR2 SYDVKM. V was shortened by 6 bases and J by 4 bases, with 10 bases between the two germline ends. This CDR3 reads CASRSRKYNEQFF. CDR3 sequence (DNA): TGTGCCAGCAGATCCAGAAAGTACAATGAGCAGTTCTTC.

In this sample, this clone turned up a few times. The rearrangement uses TRBV4-2 and TRBJ2-7; no reliable D call. Germline CDR1 is LGHNA and CDR2 is YNFKEQ. This CDR3 spans 14 amino acids. With 1 base removed from V and 7 bases from J, the gap between germline ends came to 14 bases. In DNA form, the CDR3 reads TGTGCCAGCAGCCAAGGGGTCAGCCCAAATGAGCAGTACTTC. This encodes CASSQGVSPNEQYF.

The genes are TRBV6-1 and TRBJ2-5; 11 bases are shared with TRBD1. The end of the DNA fits TRBJ2-7 better, so the J call may be wrong. CDR1 and CDR2 (germline): MNHNS, SASEGT. The CDR3 loop spans 14 amino acids. In DNA form, the CDR3 reads TGTGCCAGCACCCCGGGACAGGGGGCCTACGAGCAGTACTTC. Translated, it gives CASTPGQGAYEQYF.

The rearrangement uses TRBV21-1 and TRBJ2-1. TRBV21-1 is a recognized pseudogene. The CDR3 consists of 16 residues. CDR3 in DNA: TGTGCCAGCAGCAAAGGGTCCAGCTACCCTTGGAATGAGCAGTTCTTC. Its translation: CASSKGSSYPWNEQFF.

V gene TRBV6-5 combines with J gene TRBJ1-6, with no clear D. This CDR3 comprises 14 residues. In germline, CDR1 is MNHEY, CDR2 SVGAGI. V shed 2 bases and J shed 7 bases, with 9 bases lying between them. DNA for the CDR3: TGTGCCAGCAGTTACCGGACCGGAAATTCACCCCTCCACTTT. Its protein is CASSYRTGNSPLHF.

The chain combines TRBV5-1 with TRBJ1-3; the match to TRBD1 covers 7 bases. The CDR3 is 15 residues long. V shed 0 bases, J shed 4 bases, and the junction held 4 bases outside the gene matches. Germline V lookup: CDR1 SGHRS, CDR2 YFSETQ. CDR3 region: CASSLARGRGNTIYF. The DNA for the CDR3 is TGCGCCAGCAGCTTGGCCAGGGGGAGAGGAAACACCATATATTTT.

V is TRBV15 and J is TRBJ2-7; 13 nucleotides line up with TRBD2. There are 17 residues in the CDR3. With V trimmed by 0 bases and J by 5 bases, 7 bases remained unmatched. The germline gives CDR1 LNHNV, CDR2 YYDKDF (reference sequence). The CDR3 DNA is TGTGCCACCAGCAGAGATATCGGGACTAGCGGGGTCCACGAGCAGTACTTC. Protein product: CATSRDIGTSGVHEQYF.

The chain combines TRBV29-1 with TRBJ2-7; D gene uncertain. V gave up 6 bases and J gave up 3 bases, with 12 bases separating them. The CDR3 consists of 12 residues. CDR1 SQVTM and CDR2 ANQGSEA come from the germline V gene. This chain's CDR3 is CSVLHWSYEQYF. DNA of the CDR3: TGCAGCGTCCTACATTGGAGCTACGAGCAGTACTTC.